The rows below give T cell receptor beta chains drawn from one sample of a study of T-cell memory formation after mild COVID-19. TCRdb reprocessed the 5' RACE reads with MiXCR, giving one entry per CDR3 protein. The sample consists of some 600,000 distinct CDR3 sequences, about 18% of them appearing once. The sample consisted of PBMCs or a T cell subset sorted from them (not recorded which). These TCRs come from an adult woman who had mild COVID-19 (a few samples of this study predate the infection). Cell type and time point are not known. Both conserved end residues are part of each CDR3. D genes are given only for firm matches. Where a row states a size, it is once, few, many or the class of an expanded clone; other rows omit it.

v_call: TRBV10-3; j_call: TRBJ1-1; d_call: .; clone_size: .; cdr3_aa: CAISESMGANTEAFF; cdr3_nt: TGTGCCATCAGTGAGTCGATGGGGGCGAACACTGAAGCTTTCTTT
v_call: TRBV4-3; j_call: TRBJ1-2; d_call: .; clone_size: .; cdr3_aa: CASSQEYKDYGYTF; cdr3_nt: TGCGCCAGCAGCCAAGAGTACAAGGACTATGGCTACACCTTC
v_call: TRBV7-8; j_call: TRBJ1-1; d_call: TRBD1; clone_size: .; cdr3_aa: CASSFGQENTEAFF; cdr3_nt: TGTGCCAGCAGCTTCGGACAGGAGAACACTGAAGCTTTCTTT
v_call: TRBV7-9; j_call: TRBJ2-1; d_call: .; clone_size: .; cdr3_aa: CASSSPLGRAYNEQFF; cdr3_nt: TGTGCCAGCAGCTCCCCTCTGGGCCGGGCTTACAATGAGCAGTTCTTC
v_call: TRBV7-3; j_call: TRBJ2-1; d_call: TRBD1; clone_size: .; cdr3_aa: CASSPRSGTGYNEQFF; cdr3_nt: TGTGCCAGCAGTCCAAGATCCGGGACAGGATACAATGAGCAGTTCTTC
v_call: TRBV9; j_call: TRBJ2-7; d_call: .; clone_size: .; cdr3_aa: CASSAYGYEQYF; cdr3_nt: TGTGCCAGCAGCGCCTATGGCTACGAGCAGTACTTC
v_call: TRBV5-4; j_call: TRBJ2-7; d_call: TRBD1; clone_size: few; cdr3_aa: CASSLGDRGTEQYF; cdr3_nt: TGTGCCAGCAGCTTGGGGGACAGGGGGACCGAGCAGTACTTC
v_call: TRBV19; j_call: TRBJ2-7; d_call: TRBD2; clone_size: .; cdr3_aa: CASSTVTSGSYEQYF; cdr3_nt: TGTGCCAGTAGTACGGTGACTAGCGGGAGTTACGAGCAGTACTTC
v_call: TRBV4-1; j_call: TRBJ2-1; d_call: .; clone_size: .; cdr3_aa: CASSQVENNEQFF; cdr3_nt: TGCGCCAGCAGCCAAGTTGAAAACAATGAGCAGTTCTTC
v_call: TRBV30; j_call: TRBJ1-1; d_call: TRBD1; clone_size: .; cdr3_aa: CAWTRQGRTEAFF; cdr3_nt: TGTGCCTGGACTAGACAGGGGAGGACTGAAGCTTTCTTT
v_call: TRBV15; j_call: TRBJ1-2; d_call: TRBD1; clone_size: .; cdr3_aa: CATSRDQGAYGYTF; cdr3_nt: TGTGCCACCAGCAGAGATCAGGGGGCCTATGGCTACACCTTC
v_call: TRBV3-1; j_call: TRBJ2-2; d_call: TRBD2; clone_size: many; cdr3_aa: CASSQESLAGVTGELFF; cdr3_nt: TGTGCCAGCAGCCAAGAGTCGCTAGCGGGAGTCACCGGGGAGCTGTTTTTT
v_call: TRBV12-3/TRBV12-4; j_call: TRBJ1-1; d_call: .; clone_size: .; cdr3_aa: CASREGKGSAFF; cdr3_nt: TGTGCCAGCAGGGAAGGGAAGGGATCGGCTTTCTTT
v_call: TRBV24-1; j_call: TRBJ2-3; d_call: .; clone_size: .; cdr3_aa: CATSDLPAPSTDTQYF; cdr3_nt: TGTGCCACCAGTGATTTGCCCGCTCCCAGCACAGATACGCAGTATTTT
v_call: TRBV12-3/TRBV12-4; j_call: TRBJ1-2; d_call: .; clone_size: .; cdr3_aa: CASSPGWGATYGYTF; cdr3_nt: TGTGCCAGCAGTCCGGGTTGGGGGGCCACCTATGGCTACACCTTC
v_call: TRBV15; j_call: TRBJ1-1; d_call: .; clone_size: few; cdr3_aa: CATSRDRVGYTEAFF; cdr3_nt: TGTGCCACCAGCAGAGATAGGGTGGGGTACACTGAAGCTTTCTTT
v_call: TRBV20-1; j_call: TRBJ1-2; d_call: TRBD1; clone_size: .; cdr3_aa: CSARGPPGQEGGYTF; cdr3_nt: TGCAGTGCTAGAGGGCCTCCGGGACAGGAAGGGGGCTACACCTTC
v_call: TRBV19; j_call: TRBJ2-1; d_call: TRBD2; clone_size: .; cdr3_aa: CASSMQRGGSSYNEQFF; cdr3_nt: TGTGCCAGTAGTATGCAGCGGGGGGGCAGCTCCTACAATGAGCAGTTCTTC
v_call: TRBV29-1; j_call: TRBJ2-1; d_call: .; clone_size: .; cdr3_aa: CSVEDPGRYNEQFF; cdr3_nt: TGCAGCGTTGAAGACCCGGGTCGGTACAATGAGCAGTTCTTC
v_call: TRBV6-5; j_call: TRBJ2-1; d_call: .; clone_size: .; cdr3_aa: CASSYYSSSYNEQFF; cdr3_nt: TGTGCCAGCAGTTACTATAGTTCTTCCTACAATGAGCAGTTCTTC
v_call: TRBV5-1; j_call: TRBJ2-2; d_call: .; clone_size: few; cdr3_aa: CASSLFHTGELFF; cdr3_nt: TGCGCCAGCAGCTTGTTTCACACCGGGGAGCTGTTTTTT
v_call: TRBV5-8; j_call: TRBJ2-7; d_call: .; clone_size: .; cdr3_aa: CASSLRGTHEQYF; cdr3_nt: TGTGCCAGCAGCTTAAGGGGAACTCACGAGCAGTACTTC
v_call: TRBV4-1; j_call: TRBJ1-2; d_call: TRBD1; clone_size: .; cdr3_aa: CASSSQGVHGYTF; cdr3_nt: TGCGCCAGCAGCTCACAGGGGGTTCATGGCTACACCTTC
v_call: TRBV5-1; j_call: TRBJ2-7; d_call: .; clone_size: few; cdr3_aa: CASSSGRGPGGSSYEQYF; cdr3_nt: TGCGCCAGCAGCTCAGGCAGAGGGCCCGGGGGAAGCTCCTACGAGCAGTACTTC
v_call: TRBV12-3/TRBV12-4; j_call: TRBJ2-5; d_call: .; clone_size: .; cdr3_aa: CASSLLGVRGRQETQYF; cdr3_nt: TGTGCCAGCAGTCTCCTCGGGGTGCGGGGTCGTCAAGAGACCCAGTACTTC
v_call: TRBV4-1; j_call: TRBJ2-2; d_call: .; clone_size: few; cdr3_aa: CASSQPRGRLFF; cdr3_nt: TGCGCCAGCAGCCAACCCAGGGGGAGGTTGTTTTTT
v_call: TRBV3-1; j_call: TRBJ2-5; d_call: TRBD2; clone_size: .; cdr3_aa: CASSQGPNSGAETQYF; cdr3_nt: TGTGCCAGCAGCCAAGGACCGAATAGCGGGGCGGAGACCCAGTACTTC
v_call: TRBV27; j_call: TRBJ2-7; d_call: .; clone_size: .; cdr3_aa: CASSPSRESYEQYF; cdr3_nt: TGTGCCAGCAGTCCTTCCAGGGAGTCCTACGAGCAGTACTTC
v_call: TRBV7-9; j_call: TRBJ1-1; d_call: .; clone_size: .; cdr3_aa: CASSSFAGTNTEAFF; cdr3_nt: TGTGCCAGCAGCTCCTTCGCGGGAACTAACACTGAAGCTTTCTTT
v_call: TRBV6-5; j_call: TRBJ1-1; d_call: .; clone_size: .; cdr3_aa: CASSYEGGANTEAFF; cdr3_nt: TGTGCCAGCAGTTACGAAGGTGGGGCCAACACTGAAGCTTTCTTT
v_call: TRBV24-1; j_call: TRBJ2-5; d_call: TRBD1; clone_size: few; cdr3_aa: CATSDSGTGKETQYF; cdr3_nt: TGTGCCACCAGTGACTCCGGGACAGGGAAAGAGACCCAGTACTTC
v_call: TRBV7-8; j_call: TRBJ2-5; d_call: TRBD2; clone_size: few; cdr3_aa: CASSLASIAGGGETQYF; cdr3_nt: TGTGCCAGCAGCTTAGCTTCTATAGCGGGAGGGGGAGAGACCCAGTACTTC
v_call: TRBV12-3/TRBV12-4; j_call: TRBJ1-3; d_call: .; clone_size: .; cdr3_aa: CASNLAGNTIYF; cdr3_nt: TGTGCCAGCAACCTAGCTGGAAACACCATATATTTT
v_call: TRBV3-1; j_call: TRBJ2-3; d_call: .; clone_size: few; cdr3_aa: CASSQLVGGVTDTQYF; cdr3_nt: TGTGCCAGCAGCCAATTAGTTGGGGGAGTCACTGATACGCAGTATTTT
v_call: TRBV25-1; j_call: TRBJ2-7; d_call: TRBD1; clone_size: few; cdr3_aa: CASSDTGTGFYEQYF; cdr3_nt: TGTGCCAGCAGTGATACCGGGACAGGCTTCTACGAGCAGTACTTC
v_call: TRBV7-3; j_call: TRBJ2-1; d_call: TRBD2; clone_size: few; cdr3_aa: CASSFGTSVGEQFF; cdr3_nt: TGTGCCAGCAGCTTCGGGACTAGCGTAGGGGAGCAGTTCTTC
v_call: TRBV29-1; j_call: TRBJ2-7; d_call: .; clone_size: .; cdr3_aa: CSVVQRGTYEQYF; cdr3_nt: TGCAGCGTTGTACAGCGCGGGACCTACGAGCAGTACTTC
v_call: TRBV7-2; j_call: TRBJ2-7; d_call: TRBD1; clone_size: few; cdr3_aa: CASSHGTGGEQYF; cdr3_nt: TGTGCCAGCAGCCACGGGACAGGTGGCGAGCAGTACTTC
v_call: TRBV7-9; j_call: TRBJ1-1; d_call: .; clone_size: few; cdr3_aa: CASSLTAYGNTEAFF; cdr3_nt: TGTGCCAGCAGCTTAACGGCTTATGGGAACACTGAAGCTTTCTTT
v_call: TRBV6-8; j_call: TRBJ2-5; d_call: .; clone_size: few; cdr3_aa: CASSYSGSEETQYF; cdr3_nt: TGTGCCAGCAGTTACTCAGGGTCAGAAGAGACCCAGTACTTC
v_call: TRBV5-6; j_call: TRBJ2-2; d_call: .; clone_size: .; cdr3_aa: CASSYGATGANTGELFF; cdr3_nt: TGTGCCAGCAGCTACGGGGCTACCGGGGCTAACACCGGGGAGCTGTTTTTT
v_call: TRBV5-4; j_call: TRBJ2-3; d_call: .; clone_size: .; cdr3_aa: CASSRGYSGVTDTQYF; cdr3_nt: TGTGCCAGCAGCCGAGGTTATAGCGGAGTAACAGATACGCAGTATTTT
v_call: TRBV12-3/TRBV12-4; j_call: TRBJ2-1; d_call: TRBD1; clone_size: few; cdr3_aa: CASNKRTGDEQFF; cdr3_nt: TGTGCCAGCAATAAACGGACAGGGGACGAGCAGTTCTTC
v_call: TRBV24-1; j_call: TRBJ2-5; d_call: TRBD2; clone_size: .; cdr3_aa: CATSDPQAGPETQYF; cdr3_nt: TGTGCCACCAGTGATCCGCAAGCGGGGCCAGAGACCCAGTACTTC
v_call: TRBV2; j_call: TRBJ2-7; d_call: TRBD2; clone_size: many; cdr3_aa: CASSEVGPGGFSYEQYF; cdr3_nt: TGTGCCAGCAGTGAAGTGGGGCCGGGAGGATTCTCCTACGAGCAGTACTTC
v_call: TRBV9; j_call: TRBJ2-7; d_call: .; clone_size: .; cdr3_aa: CASSVLAASYEQYF; cdr3_nt: TGTGCCAGCAGCGTATTGGCGGCCTCCTACGAGCAGTACTTC
v_call: TRBV7-6; j_call: TRBJ2-2; d_call: .; clone_size: few; cdr3_aa: CASSSRPGQNTGELFF; cdr3_nt: TGTGCCAGCAGCTCACGGCCCGGGCAGAACACCGGGGAGCTGTTTTTT
v_call: TRBV9; j_call: TRBJ2-3; d_call: .; clone_size: many; cdr3_aa: CASQEGGSSTDTQYF; cdr3_nt: TGTGCCAGCCAGGAAGGGGGGTCTAGCACAGATACGCAGTATTTT
v_call: TRBV7-9; j_call: TRBJ2-1; d_call: .; clone_size: .; cdr3_aa: CASSQYRGAGNEQFF; cdr3_nt: TGTGCCAGCAGCCAGTACCGGGGGGCCGGCAATGAGCAGTTCTTC
v_call: TRBV19; j_call: TRBJ1-1; d_call: .; clone_size: .; cdr3_aa: CASSGPIGVGAFF; cdr3_nt: TGTGCCAGTAGTGGTCCCATCGGAGTCGGAGCTTTCTTT
v_call: TRBV7-7; j_call: TRBJ2-5; d_call: TRBD2; clone_size: once; cdr3_aa: CASSQRLAGGQETQYF; cdr3_nt: TGTGCTAGCAGCCAACGACTAGCGGGAGGGCAAGAGACCCAGTACTTC
v_call: TRBV9; j_call: TRBJ1-6; d_call: .; clone_size: few; cdr3_aa: CASSVYANRDSPLHF; cdr3_nt: TGTGCCAGCAGCGTATACGCGAACAGGGATTCACCCCTCCACTTT